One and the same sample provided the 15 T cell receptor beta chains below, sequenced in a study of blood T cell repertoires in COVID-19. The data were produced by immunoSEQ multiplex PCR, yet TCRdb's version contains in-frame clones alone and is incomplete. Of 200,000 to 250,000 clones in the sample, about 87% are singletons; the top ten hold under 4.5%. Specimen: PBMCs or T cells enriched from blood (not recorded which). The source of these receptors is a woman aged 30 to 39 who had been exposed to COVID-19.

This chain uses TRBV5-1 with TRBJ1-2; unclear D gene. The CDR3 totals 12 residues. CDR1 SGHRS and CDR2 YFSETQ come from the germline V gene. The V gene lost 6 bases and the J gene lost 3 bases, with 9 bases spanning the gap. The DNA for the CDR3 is TGCGCCAGCACCGACGGGTACTATGGCTACACCTTC. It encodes CASTDGYYGYTF.

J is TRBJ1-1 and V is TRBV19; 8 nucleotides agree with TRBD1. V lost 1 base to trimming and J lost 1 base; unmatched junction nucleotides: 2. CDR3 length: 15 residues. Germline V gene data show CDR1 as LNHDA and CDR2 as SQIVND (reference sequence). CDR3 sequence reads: CASSIGTGQNTEAFF. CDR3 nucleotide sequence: TGTGCCAGTAGTATAGGGACAGGGCAGAACACTGAAGCTTTCTTT.

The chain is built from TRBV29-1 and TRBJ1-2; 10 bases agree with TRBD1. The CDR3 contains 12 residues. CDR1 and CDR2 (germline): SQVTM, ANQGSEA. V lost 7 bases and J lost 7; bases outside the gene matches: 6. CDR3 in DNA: TGCAGCGCCGTAGACAGGGGGCCTGGCTACACCTTC. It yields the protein CSAVDRGPGYTF.

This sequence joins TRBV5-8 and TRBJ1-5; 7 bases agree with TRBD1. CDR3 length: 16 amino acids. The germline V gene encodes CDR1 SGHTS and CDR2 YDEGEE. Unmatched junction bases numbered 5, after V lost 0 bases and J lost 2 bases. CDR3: CASSLGDSWRNQPQHF. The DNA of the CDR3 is TGTGCCAGCAGCTTGGGGGACAGCTGGCGCAATCAGCCCCAGCATTTT.

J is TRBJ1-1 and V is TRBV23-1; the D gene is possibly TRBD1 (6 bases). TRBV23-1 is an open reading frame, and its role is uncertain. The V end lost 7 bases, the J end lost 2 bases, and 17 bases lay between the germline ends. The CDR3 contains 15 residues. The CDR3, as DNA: TGCGCCAGCAATCGGGGGGGGCCCTCAAACACTGAAGCTTTCTTT. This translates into CASNRGGPSNTEAFF.

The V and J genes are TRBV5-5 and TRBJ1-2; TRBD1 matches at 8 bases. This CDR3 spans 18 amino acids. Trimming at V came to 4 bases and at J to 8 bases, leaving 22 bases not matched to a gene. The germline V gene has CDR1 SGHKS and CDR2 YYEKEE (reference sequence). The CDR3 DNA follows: TGTGCCAGCAGCCATCCGCCTCAGGGGGCACCTGACGGCTTCGGCTACACCTTC. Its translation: CASSHPPQGAPDGFGYTF.

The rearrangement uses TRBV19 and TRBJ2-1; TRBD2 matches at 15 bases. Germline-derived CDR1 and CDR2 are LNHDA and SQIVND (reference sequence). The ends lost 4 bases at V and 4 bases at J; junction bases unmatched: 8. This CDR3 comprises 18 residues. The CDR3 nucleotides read TGTGCCAGTAGTAGGGGAGGACTAGCGGGAGGGAATTACAATGAGCAGTTCTTC. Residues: CASSRGGLAGGNYNEQFF.

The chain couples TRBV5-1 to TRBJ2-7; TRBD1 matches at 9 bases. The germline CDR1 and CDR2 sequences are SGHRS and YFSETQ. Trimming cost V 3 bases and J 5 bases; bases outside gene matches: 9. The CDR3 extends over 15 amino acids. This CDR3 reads CASSSGPRTGDEQYF. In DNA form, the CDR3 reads TGCGCCAGCAGCTCGGGCCCCCGGACAGGGGACGAGCAGTACTTC. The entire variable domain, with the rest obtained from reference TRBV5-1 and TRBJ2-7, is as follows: KAGVTQTPRYLIKTRGQQVTLSCSPISGHRSVSWYQQTPGQGLQFLFEYFSETQRNKGNFPGRFSGRQFSNSRSEMNVSTLELGDSALYLCASSSGPRTGDEQYFGPGTRLTVT.

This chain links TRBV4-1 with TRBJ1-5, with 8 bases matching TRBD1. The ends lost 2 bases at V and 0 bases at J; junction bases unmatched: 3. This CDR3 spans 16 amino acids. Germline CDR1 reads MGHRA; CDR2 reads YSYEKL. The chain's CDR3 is CASSQLDRVSNQPQHF. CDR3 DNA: TGCGCCAGCAGCCAACTGGACAGGGTTAGCAATCAGCCCCAGCATTTT.

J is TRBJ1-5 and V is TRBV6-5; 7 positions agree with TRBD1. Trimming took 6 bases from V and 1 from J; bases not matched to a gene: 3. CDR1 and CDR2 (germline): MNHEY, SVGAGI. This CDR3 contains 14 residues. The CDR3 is CASRTGISNQPQHF. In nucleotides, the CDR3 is TGTGCCAGCAGGACAGGGATAAGCAATCAGCCCCAGCATTTT.

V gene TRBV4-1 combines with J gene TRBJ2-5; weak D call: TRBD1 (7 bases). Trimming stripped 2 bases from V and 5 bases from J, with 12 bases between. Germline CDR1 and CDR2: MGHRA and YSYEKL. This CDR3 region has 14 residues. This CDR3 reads CASSQQGGIETQYF. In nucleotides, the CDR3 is TGCGCCAGCAGCCAACAGGGGGGAATCGAGACCCAGTACTTC.

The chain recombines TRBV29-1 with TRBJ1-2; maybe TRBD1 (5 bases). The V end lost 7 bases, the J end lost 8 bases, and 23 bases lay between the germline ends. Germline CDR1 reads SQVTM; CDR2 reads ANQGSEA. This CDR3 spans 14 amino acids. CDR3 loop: CSGGYNSGQEGYTF. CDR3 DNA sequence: TGCAGCGGGGGCTATAACAGCGGGCAGGAGGGCTACACCTTC.

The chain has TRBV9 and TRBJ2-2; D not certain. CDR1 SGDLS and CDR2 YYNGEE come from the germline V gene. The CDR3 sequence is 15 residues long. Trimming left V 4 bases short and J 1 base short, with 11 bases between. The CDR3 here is CASSPIARNTGELFF. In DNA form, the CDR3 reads TGTGCCAGCAGCCCTATTGCCCGGAACACCGGGGAGCTGTTTTTT.

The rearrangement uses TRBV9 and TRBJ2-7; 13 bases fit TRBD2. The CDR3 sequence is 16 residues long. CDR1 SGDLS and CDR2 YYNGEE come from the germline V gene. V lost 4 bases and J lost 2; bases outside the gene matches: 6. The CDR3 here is CASSPGTSGTAYEQYF. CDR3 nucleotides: TGTGCCAGCAGCCCCGGGACTAGCGGGACCGCCTACGAGCAGTACTTC.

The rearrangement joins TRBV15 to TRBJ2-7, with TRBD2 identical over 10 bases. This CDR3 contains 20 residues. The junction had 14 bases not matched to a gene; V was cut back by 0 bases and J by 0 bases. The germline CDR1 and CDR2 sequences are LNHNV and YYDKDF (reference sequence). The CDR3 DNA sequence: TGTGCCACCAGCAGAGATTTGTTAGCGGGAGGATTCCAGAGCTCCTACGAGCAGTACTTC. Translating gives CATSRDLLAGGFQSSYEQYF.